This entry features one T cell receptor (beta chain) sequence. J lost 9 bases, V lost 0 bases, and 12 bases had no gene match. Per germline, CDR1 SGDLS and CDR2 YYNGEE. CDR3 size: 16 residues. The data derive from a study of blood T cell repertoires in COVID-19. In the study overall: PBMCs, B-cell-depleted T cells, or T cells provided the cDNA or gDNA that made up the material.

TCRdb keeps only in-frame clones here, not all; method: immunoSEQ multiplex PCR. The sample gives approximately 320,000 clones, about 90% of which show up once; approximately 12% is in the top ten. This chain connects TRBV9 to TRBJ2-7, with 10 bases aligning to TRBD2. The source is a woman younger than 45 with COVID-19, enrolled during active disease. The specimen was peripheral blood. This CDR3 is CASSVGPSGGQVGQYF. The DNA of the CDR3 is TGTGCCAGCAGCGTAGGCCCTAGCGGGGGCCAGGTAGGGCAGTACTTC.